The rows below give T cell receptor beta chains drawn from one sample of a study of blood T cell repertoires in COVID-19. Repertoires were generated with immunoSEQ multiplex PCR, while TCRdb's copy carries only in-frame clones and drops some. The sample lists 20,000 or so clones; about nine tenths were seen once. Source material: peripheral blood. These receptors were taken from a woman older than 75 with active or convalescent COVID-19. Both conserved end residues are part of each CDR3. A D gene is named only where the DNA matches it firmly. Only some rows state a clone size, as once, few, many or a class for expanded clones.

V gene	D gene	clone size	J gene	CDR3 DNA	CDR3 protein
TRBV18	.	.	TRBJ1-5	TGTGCCAGCTCACCCGGTGGCCCGGGAGGGGGACTGCAGCCCCAGCATTTT	CASSPGGPGGGLQPQHF
TRBV14	.	.	TRBJ2-1	TGTGCCAGCAGCCGTGGACTAGAGCAGTTCTTC	CASSRGLEQFF
TRBV11-2	.	.	TRBJ1-6	TGTGCCAGCAGCCGAGGATGGCAGACTTCTAATAATTCACCCCTCCACTTT	CASSRGWQTSNNSPLHF
TRBV2	TRBD2	.	TRBJ2-5	TGTGCCAGCAGTGACCTAGCGGGGCTACAAGAGACCCAGTACTTC	CASSDLAGLQETQYF
TRBV12-3/TRBV12-4	.	.	TRBJ1-3	TGTGCCAGCAGATTGGGAGTGGATTTT	CASRLGVDF
TRBV7-9	TRBD1	.	TRBJ1-2	TGTGCCAGCAGCTTACGGGACAGGAGAAATATGAACTATGGCTACACCTTC	CASSLRDRRNMNYGYTF
TRBV3-1/TRBV3-2	.	.	TRBJ1-2	TGTGCCAGCAGCCACTGGCAGGGTGACGGCTACACCTTC	CASSHWQGDGYTF
TRBV7-8	.	few	TRBJ2-7	TGTGCCAGCAGCTTAGATTGGAGGACCTACGAGCAGTACTTC	CASSLDWRTYEQYF
TRBV3-1/TRBV3-2	.	.	TRBJ1-4	TGTGCCAGCAGCTTTGTGGACACAGATAATGAAAAACTGTTTTTT	CASSFVDTDNEKLFF
TRBV6-5	.	.	TRBJ1-1	TGTGCCAGCAGTCAACAGGGCCGGAACACTGAAGCTTTCTTT	CASSQQGRNTEAFF